This TCR beta chain is drawn from a study of blood T cell repertoires in COVID-19. V dropped 4 bases and J dropped 2; count of bases not matched to a gene: 2. This CDR3 is built from 14 residues. CDR1 and CDR2 (germline): SGHTS, YDEGEE. This clone was recorded only once. Clones were sequenced by immunoSEQ multiplex PCR, and TCRdb holds only the in-frame ones, with some missing. There are over 130,000 clones in the sample; approximately 83% occur only once, and less than 3.5% lies in the top ten. The V call is TRBV5-8, the J call TRBJ1-5; 8 bases align to TRBD1. The specimen was peripheral blood. The receptor's source is a man in his 70s with acute or convalescent COVID-19. The CDR3 spells CASSPGGGNQPQHF. CDR3 nucleotides: TGTGCCAGCAGCCCAGGGGGCGGCAATCAGCCCCAGCATTTT. Supplemented by reference TRBV5-8 and TRBJ1-5, the full variable domain reads EAGVTQSPTHLIKTRGQQATLRCSPISGHTSVYWYQQALGLGLQFLLWYDEGEERNRGNFPPRFSGRQFPNYSSELNVNALELEDSALYLCASSPGGGNQPQHFGDGTRLSIL.